This TCR beta chain stems from a study of T cell changes during pregnancy in multiple sclerosis. Here immunoSEQ multiplex PCR was the method, and the copy in TCRdb shows in-frame clones only, minus some. The sample consists of approximately 60,000 clones, roughly 90% of them appearing once. The germline CDR1 and CDR2 sequences are SGHRS and YFSETQ. CDR3 size: 13 residues. V was pared by 0 bases and J by 6 bases, with 9 bases between. This specimen consisted of peripheral blood, obtained in the second trimester of pregnancy. This clonotype was obtained from a female donor with multiple sclerosis, enrolled in a pregnancy study. The V gene is TRBV5-1, the J gene TRBJ1-2, with D maybe TRBD1 (5 bases). The CDR3 DNA reads as TGCGCCAGCAGCTTGGACAGGTTCAATGGCTACACCTTC. Its protein is CASSLDRFNGYTF.